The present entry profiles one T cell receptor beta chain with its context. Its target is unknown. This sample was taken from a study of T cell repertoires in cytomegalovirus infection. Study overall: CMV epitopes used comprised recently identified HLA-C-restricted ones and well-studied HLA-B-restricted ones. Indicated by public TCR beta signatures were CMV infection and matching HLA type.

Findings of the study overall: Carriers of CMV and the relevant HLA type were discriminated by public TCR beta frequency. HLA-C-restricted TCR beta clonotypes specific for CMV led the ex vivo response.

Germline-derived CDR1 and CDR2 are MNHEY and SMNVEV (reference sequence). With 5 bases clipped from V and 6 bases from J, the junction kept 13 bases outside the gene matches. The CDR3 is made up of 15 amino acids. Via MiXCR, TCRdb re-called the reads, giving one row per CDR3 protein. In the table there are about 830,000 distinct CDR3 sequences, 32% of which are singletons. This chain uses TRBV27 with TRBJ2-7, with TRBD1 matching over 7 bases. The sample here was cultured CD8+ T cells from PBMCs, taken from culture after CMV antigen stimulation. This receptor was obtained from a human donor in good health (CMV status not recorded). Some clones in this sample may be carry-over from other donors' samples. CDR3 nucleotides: TGTGCCAGCAGTATTAAGAACAGGGGAGAGAGCGAGCAGTACTTC. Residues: CASSIKNRGESEQYF.